The 17 T cell receptor beta chains in this list originate from one sample, sequenced in a study of OX40 agonist ivuxolimab in advanced cancers. Using immunoSEQ multiplex PCR, the repertoire was profiled, and TCRdb retains in-frame clones only, with some absent. The sample lists tens of thousands of clones, 75% to 90% occurring once. The source was CD4+ or CD8+ T cells sorted from blood, collected in a trial of the OX40 agonist ivuxolimab. These receptors came from an adult with an advanced solid tumor such as melanoma, head and neck, liver or kidney cancer.

V gene TRBV14 combines with J gene TRBJ2-7; TRBD2 is a possible D gene (6 bases). Germline V gene data show CDR1 as SGHDN and CDR2 as FVKESK. The CDR3 has 15 residues. V lost 1 base, J lost 3 bases, and 13 bases lay in between. In DNA form, the CDR3 reads TGTGCCAGCAGCCAAGGGAGGGGATCCGGCTACGAGCAGTACTTC. It specifies CASSQGRGSGYEQYF.

The V call is TRBV4-1, the J call TRBJ2-3, with 8 bases aligning to TRBD2. The CDR3 length is 13 residues. With V trimmed by 7 bases and J by 3 bases, 3 bases remained unmatched. Germline V gives CDR1 MGHRA, CDR2 YSYEKL. DNA for the CDR3: TGCGCCAGCAAGGGGACTAGGACAGATACGCAGTATTTT. Translating gives CASKGTRTDTQYF.

This chain links TRBV18 with TRBJ2-3; D is perhaps TRBD1 (6 bases). Germline values: CDR1 KGHSH, CDR2 LQKENI. The V and J ends lost 6 bases and 5 bases respectively, with 12 bases between them. This CDR3 contains 13 residues. The CDR3 DNA sequence: TGTGCCAGCTCCCTTGACAGGAGAGATACGCAGTATTTT. Its protein product is CASSLDRRDTQYF.

The chain carries TRBV10-1 and TRBJ1-5, with unresolved D. This CDR3 has 15 amino acids. In germline, CDR1 is WNHNN, CDR2 SYGVQD (reference sequence). Trimming removed 6 bases at V and 7 bases at J, with 19 bases between. CDR3 protein: CASSDHLPLYQPQHF. CDR3 sequence (DNA): TGCGCCAGCAGCGACCACCTCCCCCTTTACCAGCCCCAGCATTTT.

This clone was observed a single time. The chain uses TRBV28 and TRBJ2-1, with D unresolved. Trimming left V 7 bases short and J 7 bases short, with 11 bases between. The germline V gene has CDR1 MDHEN and CDR2 SYDVKM. The CDR3 sequence is 12 residues long. In DNA, the CDR3 is TGTGCCAGCACCGAGGTGGGGAATGAGCAGTTCTTC. Residues: CASTEVGNEQFF.

This sequence joins TRBV7-9 and TRBJ2-7; the match to TRBD2 covers 7 bases. With 8 bases clipped from V and 3 bases from J, the junction kept 7 bases outside the gene matches. Germline CDR1 and CDR2: SEHNR and FQNEAQ (reference sequence). This CDR3 spans 13 amino acids. The CDR3 nucleotides read TGTGCCAGCGGGGTTGGGGGGGTCTACGAGCAGTACTTC. Residues: CASGVGGVYEQYF.

This chain joins TRBV27 and TRBJ2-5, with 11 bases that match TRBD2. This CDR3 has 16 amino acids. Germline CDR1 reads MNHEY; CDR2 reads SMNVEV (reference sequence). J was trimmed by 4 bases and V by 5 bases; bases with no gene match: 9. CDR3 protein: CASSPDNSGRGETQYF. The CDR3 DNA is TGTGCCAGCAGTCCGGATAATAGCGGGAGGGGAGAGACCCAGTACTTC.

The chain employs TRBV29-1 and TRBJ2-5; TRBD1 agrees at 9 bases. The trim removed 5 bases at V and 5 bases at J, leaving 9 bases unmatched. Looked up from germline, CDR1 is SQVTM and CDR2 is ANQGSEA. CDR3 size: 14 residues. The CDR3, as DNA: TGCAGCGTTCTCCGACAGGGGGTATTGGAGACCCAGTACTTC. It translates to CSVLRQGVLETQYF. Drawing the rest from reference TRBV29-1 and TRBJ2-5, the complete variable domain is SAVISQKPSRDICQRGTSLTIQCQVDSQVTMMFWYRQQPGQSLTLIATANQGSEATYESGFVIDKFPISRPNLTFSTLTVSNMSPEDSSIYLCSVLRQGVLETQYFGPGTRLLVL.

This chain joins TRBV30 and TRBJ2-5, with 7 bases that match TRBD2. The J call may be faulty, since TRBJ2-7 better matches the DNA end. The CDR3 contains 14 residues. CDR1 is GTSNPN and CDR2 is SVGIG in the germline V gene (reference sequence). This CDR3 reads CAWSVGRETYEQYF. CDR3 coding DNA: TGTGCCTGGAGTGTCGGGCGGGAGACCTACGAGCAGTACTTC.

V and J are TRBV7-3 and TRBJ2-1; no clear D. CDR1 SGHTA and CDR2 FQGTGA come from the germline V gene. V was clipped by 5 bases and J by 8 bases, with 16 bases between them. The length of the CDR3 is 14 residues. The chain's CDR3 is CASSQGLGPDEQFF. CDR3 DNA sequence: TGTGCCAGCAGCCAAGGGTTAGGGCCGGATGAGCAGTTCTTC.

For the CDR3, the DNA is TGTGCCAGCAGCTTATTTAGTCTCCCGGGGCCCTACGAGCAGTACTTC. This codes for CASSLFSLPGPYEQYF. The rearrangement links TRBV11-2 to TRBJ2-7, with D possibly called TRBD1 or TRBD2 (5 bases each). The germline V gene has CDR1 SGHAT and CDR2 FQNNGV. The V end was cut by 2 bases, the J end by 2 bases, with 16 bases between. The CDR3 runs to 16 residues.

The rearrangement joins TRBV5-4 to TRBJ2-3; tentatively, D is TRBD1 or TRBD2 (6 bases each). The V gene lost 4 bases and the J gene lost 3 bases, with 18 bases spanning the gap. Germline loops: CDR1 SGHNT, CDR2 YYREEE (reference sequence). This CDR3 is 16 amino acids long. CDR3 DNA: TGTGCCAGCAGCATTGGGGGGCAGTTTGGTACAGATACGCAGTATTTT. Translated, it gives CASSIGGQFGTDTQYF.

The chain is built from TRBV27 and TRBJ2-2, with TRBD1 matching over 11 bases. The germline V gene has CDR1 MNHEY and CDR2 SMNVEV (reference sequence). The junction had 12 bases not matched to a gene; V was cut back by 2 bases and J by 10 bases. The CDR3 has 17 residues. The CDR3 spells CASSLIGQGATLEELFF. CDR3 in DNA: TGTGCCAGCAGTTTAATAGGACAGGGGGCGACCTTGGAGGAGCTGTTTTTT.

The chain combines TRBV7-2 with TRBJ1-1; D is unclear. The CDR3 loop spans 13 amino acids. CDR1 is SGHTA, CDR2 FQGNSA, per germline. V lost 2 bases, J lost 1 base, and 5 bases lay in between. CDR3 residues: CASSLYGNTEAFF. The DNA for the CDR3 is TGTGCCAGCAGCTTATACGGGAACACTGAAGCTTTCTTT.

V and J are TRBV11-1 and TRBJ2-3, with a possible D match to TRBD2 (5 bases). CDR1 is SGHAT and CDR2 is FQDESV in the germline V gene (reference sequence). The V end lost 5 bases, the J end lost 4 bases, and 16 bases lay between the germline ends. The CDR3 has 15 residues. The CDR3 reads CASSAGLLFADTQYF. As DNA, the CDR3 is TGTGCCAGCAGCGCCGGACTCCTCTTTGCAGATACGCAGTATTTT.

V is TRBV5-5 and J is TRBJ1-1, with D tentatively TRBD1 (5 bases). This CDR3 spans 15 amino acids. Germline V gene lookup returns CDR1 SGHKS and CDR2 YYEKEE (reference sequence). V gave up 0 bases and J gave up 5 bases, with 14 bases separating them. Here the CDR3 reads CASSLVWGSRTEAFF. The CDR3 bases are TGTGCCAGCAGCTTGGTTTGGGGGAGTCGGACTGAAGCTTTCTTT.

The V and J genes are TRBV5-1 and TRBJ2-7; 8 nucleotides align to TRBD2. V was pared by 2 bases and J by 2 bases, with 3 bases of the junction left unmatched. The CDR3 consists of 14 residues. Germline values: CDR1 SGHRS, CDR2 YFSETQ. The CDR3: CASSLTSGPYEQYF. In DNA form, the CDR3 reads TGCGCCAGCAGCTTAACTAGCGGCCCCTACGAGCAGTACTTC. Looking up the rest from reference TRBV5-1 and TRBJ2-7 gives the full variable domain: KAGVTQTPRYLIKTRGQQVTLSCSPISGHRSVSWYQQTPGQGLQFLFEYFSETQRNKGNFPGRFSGRQFSNSRSEMNVSTLELGDSALYLCASSLTSGPYEQYFGPGTRLTVT.